This entry lists 25 T cell receptor beta chains sequenced from one sample in a study of OX40 agonist ivuxolimab in advanced cancers. Profiling relied on immunoSEQ multiplex PCR, and the TCRdb table lists in-frame clones only, not all of them. The sample shows more than 55,000 clones, around nine tenths of them seen only once. The source material was CD4+ or CD8+ T cells sorted from blood, sampled in a trial of the OX40 agonist ivuxolimab. The receptors originated from an adult with an advanced solid tumor such as melanoma, head and neck, liver or kidney cancer.

The chain links TRBV7-8 to TRBJ2-2; 12 nucleotides agree with TRBD2. Per germline, CDR1 SGHVS and CDR2 FQNEAQ. The V gene end was trimmed by 3 bases and the J gene end by 5 bases; junction bases not matched to a gene: 13. The CDR3 runs to 19 residues. This chain's CDR3 is CASSFGLAGSFVWTGELFF. The DNA for the CDR3 is TGTGCCAGCAGCTTTGGACTAGCGGGATCATTTGTGTGGACCGGGGAGCTGTTTTTT.

This chain links TRBV4-1 with TRBJ2-1; 9 bases line up with TRBD2. Losses at the gene ends were 3 bases for V and 1 base for J; bases not matched to a gene: 10. The germline V gene has CDR1 MGHRA and CDR2 YSYEKL. This CDR3 is built from 18 residues. The CDR3 bases are TGCGCCAGCAGCCAGAGGGCTGGCGGGGGGGTTTCCTACAATGAGCAGTTCTTC. Its protein product is CASSQRAGGGVSYNEQFF.

The chain has TRBV9 and TRBJ2-3, with 10 bases fitting TRBD2. The J segment lost 1 base and the V segment lost 0 bases, leaving 2 bases of the junction unmatched. Germline V gene lookup returns CDR1 SGDLS and CDR2 YYNGEE. The length of the CDR3 is 16 residues. CDR3 sequence (DNA): TGTGCCAGCAGCGTAGCGGGGACTAGCGGCACAGATACGCAGTATTTT. It yields the protein CASSVAGTSGTDTQYF.

This clone occurred once. The genes are TRBV10-3 and TRBJ2-3; D gene ambiguous. The germline gives CDR1 ENHRY, CDR2 SYGVKD. Trimming removed 8 bases from V and 1 base from J, with 13 bases in between. The CDR3 length is 14 residues. The CDR3 DNA reads as TGTGCCATCGTGGAAAATGGGGGCACAGATACGCAGTATTTT. Residues: CAIVENGGTDTQYF.

The V call is TRBV7-8, the J call TRBJ1-2, with TRBD1 as a possible D gene (6 bases). The V gene lost 2 bases and the J gene lost 0 bases, with 10 bases spanning the gap. The CDR3 is made up of 15 amino acids. Looked up from germline, CDR1 is SGHVS and CDR2 is FQNEAQ. The CDR3 DNA reads TGTGCCAGCAGCTTATACAGGGACGCTAACTATGGCTACACCTTC. Translated, it gives CASSLYRDANYGYTF.

CDR3 sequence: CASSNLFGRGEQFF. In nucleotides, the CDR3 is TGTGCCAGCAGCAATCTGTTCGGGAGGGGTGAGCAGTTCTTC. The chain couples TRBV25-1 to TRBJ2-1; TRBD2 matches at 8 bases. The CDR3 contains 14 residues. V lost 6 bases and J lost 9; bases outside the gene matches: 10. Germline lookup yields CDR1 MGHDK and CDR2 SYGVNS.

This clone showed up just once. The chain combines TRBV9 with TRBJ1-2; TRBD1 matches 7 bases. Trimming took 3 bases from V and 4 from J; bases not matched to a gene: 6. Per germline, CDR1 SGDLS and CDR2 YYNGEE. The CDR3 spans 14 residues. The CDR3 region has the DNA TGTGCCAGCAGCGAATCATCAGGGGGCTATGGCTACACCTTC. It codes for CASSESSGGYGYTF.

This chain connects TRBV11-2 to TRBJ2-1, with D perhaps given as TRBD1 or TRBD2 (5 bases each). CDR3 length equals 15 residues. Trimming pared 5 bases from V and 4 bases from J, leaving 15 bases between. Germline V gene sequence: CDR1 SGHAT, CDR2 FQNNGV. CDR3 coding DNA: TGTGCCAGCAGCCCGGGACCTGGGATATACAATGAGCAGTTCTTC. Translated, it gives CASSPGPGIYNEQFF.

The chain combines TRBV15 with TRBJ2-2; TRBD2 matches 10 bases. The V segment lost 0 bases and the J segment 7 bases; nucleotides outside the gene matches: 8. Germline values: CDR1 LNHNV, CDR2 YYDKDF (reference sequence). This CDR3 has 17 amino acids. The CDR3 DNA reads TGTGCCACCAGCAGAGACTATAGCGGGAGGCGGAGCGGGGAGCTGTTTTTT. Encoded protein: CATSRDYSGRRSGELFF.

V gene TRBV14 combines with J gene TRBJ1-4, with TRBD1 identical over 7 bases. CDR1 is SGHDN, CDR2 FVKESK, per germline. The ends lost 7 bases at V and 8 bases at J; junction bases unmatched: 10. There are 14 residues in the CDR3. CDR3 residues: CASTRGQPGEKLFF. The CDR3 bases are TGTGCCAGCACCAGGGGACAGCCGGGGGAAAAACTGTTTTTT.

The chain couples TRBV30 to TRBJ1-2; D is unclear. Germline CDR1 reads GTSNPN; CDR2 reads SVGIG (reference sequence). V was trimmed by 0 bases and J by 14 bases, leaving 16 bases between them. This CDR3 has 12 amino acids. CDR3 in amino acids: CAWSVGETVLTF. The CDR3 DNA sequence: TGTGCCTGGAGTGTAGGCGAGACTGTTTTAACCTTC.

The chain carries TRBV30 and TRBJ2-7; 10 bases are shared with TRBD2. Germline V gene sequence: CDR1 GTSNPN, CDR2 SVGIG (reference sequence). V lost 4 bases to trimming and J lost 4 bases; unmatched junction nucleotides: 10. CDR3 size: 15 residues. The CDR3 loop is CAWTPSGRVIYEQYF. The CDR3 DNA is TGTGCCTGGACACCCAGCGGGAGGGTTATATACGAGCAGTACTTC.

This clone was counted a few times. DNA for the CDR3: TGTGCCAGCAGTTTAACTGCAGGCACAACCTACGAGCAGTACTTC. This codes for CASSLTAGTTYEQYF. The chain carries TRBV28 and TRBJ2-7, with D hard to call. Germline V gene lookup returns CDR1 MDHEN and CDR2 SYDVKM. The V end was cut by 2 bases, the J end by 2 bases, with 13 bases between. The CDR3 totals 15 residues.

This clone was picked up a small number of times. The chain has TRBV5-1 and TRBJ2-2; 7 nucleotides agree with TRBD2. CDR1 and CDR2 (germline): SGHRS, YFSETQ. This CDR3 has 15 amino acids. The trim removed 4 bases at V and 2 bases at J, leaving 5 bases unmatched. CDR3 nucleotide sequence: TGCGCCAGCAGCATAGGACTAGTAAACACCGGGGAGCTGTTTTTT. The encoded protein is CASSIGLVNTGELFF.

The CDR3 sequence: CASSMLGARIVGTEAFF. CDR3 DNA: TGTGCCAGTAGTATGTTGGGGGCGCGGATTGTTGGCACTGAAGCTTTCTTT. The chain links TRBV19 to TRBJ1-1; D is perhaps TRBD1 (6 bases). This CDR3 comprises 17 residues. CDR1 LNHDA and CDR2 SQIVND come from the germline V gene (reference sequence). Between the trimmed V and J ends, which lost 3 bases and 4 bases, there was a span of 21 bases.

Only one count was recorded for this clone. J is TRBJ2-5 and V is TRBV29-1; 11 bases are shared with TRBD1. The germline gives CDR1 SQVTM, CDR2 ANQGSEA. This CDR3 has 14 residues. The junction had 2 bases not matched to a gene; V was cut back by 1 base and J by 4 bases. The CDR3 is CSVEVGTGGETQYF. The CDR3 DNA is TGCAGCGTTGAAGTTGGGACAGGGGGAGAGACCCAGTACTTC. The full variable domain, rest sourced from reference TRBV29-1 and TRBJ2-5, is SAVISQKPSRDICQRGTSLTIQCQVDSQVTMMFWYRQQPGQSLTLIATANQGSEATYESGFVIDKFPISRPNLTFSTLTVSNMSPEDSSIYLCSVEVGTGGETQYFGPGTRLLVL.

This chain connects TRBV25-1 to TRBJ2-3; no clear D. Trimming shortened V by 2 bases and J by 0 bases, and 12 bases separated the two germline ends. Germline values: CDR1 MGHDK, CDR2 SYGVNS. The CDR3 runs to 16 residues. This CDR3 is CASSEELGPSTDTQYF. The CDR3 region has the DNA TGTGCCAGCAGTGAAGAACTTGGACCGAGCACAGATACGCAGTATTTT.

CDR3 bases: TGTGCCAGCAGCCGAGACCCTCAAGAGACCCAGTACTTC. It specifies CASSRDPQETQYF. The chain is built from TRBV7-3 and TRBJ2-5; D is unclear. The CDR3 extends over 13 amino acids. V was pared by 5 bases and J by 2 bases, with 9 bases between. Germline CDR1 and CDR2: SGHTA and FQGTGA.

This clone was found once. V and J are TRBV19 and TRBJ2-2; D might be TRBD2 (5 bases). CDR1 and CDR2 from the germline V gene are LNHDA and SQIVND (reference sequence). V lost 4 bases to trimming and J lost 6 bases, with 9 bases between them. The CDR3 contains 13 residues. CDR3 loop: CASSTSSAGELFF. As DNA, the CDR3 is TGTGCCAGTAGTACTAGTAGCGCCGGGGAGCTGTTTTTT.

V gene TRBV11-2 combines with J gene TRBJ2-1; D call uncertain. This CDR3 region has 15 residues. Germline V gene data show CDR1 as SGHAT and CDR2 as FQNNGV. V shed 7 bases and J shed 1 base, with 14 bases lying between them. This CDR3 reads CASTRRTASYNEQFF. The CDR3 DNA is TGTGCCAGCACCCGGCGGACCGCATCCTACAATGAGCAGTTCTTC.

The chain recombines TRBV5-5 with TRBJ2-5; 7 nucleotides match TRBD1. The CDR3 is 17 amino acids. Germline CDR1 and CDR2: SGHKS and YYEKEE (reference sequence). Losses at the gene ends were 3 bases for V and 1 base for J; bases not matched to a gene: 12. This CDR3 is CASSWPQGQASQETQYF. Written as DNA, the CDR3 is TGTGCCAGCAGCTGGCCGCAAGGACAGGCAAGCCAAGAGACCCAGTACTTC.

V is TRBV19 and J is TRBJ2-3, with TRBD1 identical over 8 bases. The CDR3 extends over 15 amino acids. The V and J ends lost 4 bases and 1 base, in that order; junction bases with no gene match: 4. Germline assignment: CDR1 LNHDA and CDR2 SQIVND (reference sequence). CDR3: CASSRTGLGTDTQYF. The DNA of the CDR3 is TGTGCCAGTAGTAGGACAGGGTTGGGCACAGATACGCAGTATTTT.

The V gene is TRBV18, the J gene TRBJ1-1; 9 positions agree with TRBD1. Unmatched junction bases numbered 8, after V lost 3 bases and J lost 6 bases. There are 15 residues in the CDR3. Germline loops: CDR1 KGHSH, CDR2 LQKENI. The DNA of the CDR3 is TGTGCCAGCTCACCCTGGGACAGGGAAGGCCCTGAAGCTTTCTTT. Translating it yields CASSPWDREGPEAFF.

This clone was seen only a few times. V is TRBV19 and J is TRBJ2-5; 7 bases are a match to TRBD1. V lost 4 bases to trimming and J lost 4 bases; unmatched junction nucleotides: 6. Germline CDR1 reads LNHDA; CDR2 reads SQIVND (reference sequence). This CDR3 has 14 residues. CDR3 DNA sequence: TGTGCCAGTAGTAGGACAGGCCTTACAGAGACCCAGTACTTC. Residues: CASSRTGLTETQYF. The variable domain in full, with the rest retrieved from reference TRBV19 and TRBJ2-5, is DGGITQSPKYLFRKEGQNVTLSCEQNLNHDAMYWYRQDPGQGLRLIYYSQIVNDFQKGDIAEGYSVSREKKESFPLTVTSAQKNPTAFYLCASSRTGLTETQYFGPGTRLLVL.

CDR3 region: CASSPGYANEQFF. CDR3 sequence (DNA): TGTGCCAGCTCACCAGGGTACGCGAATGAGCAGTTCTTC. The V gene is TRBV18, the J gene TRBJ2-1; D remains ambiguous. CDR1 is KGHSH, CDR2 LQKENI, per germline. The CDR3 is 13 amino acids. V was shortened by 2 bases and J by 7 bases, with 9 bases between the two germline ends.